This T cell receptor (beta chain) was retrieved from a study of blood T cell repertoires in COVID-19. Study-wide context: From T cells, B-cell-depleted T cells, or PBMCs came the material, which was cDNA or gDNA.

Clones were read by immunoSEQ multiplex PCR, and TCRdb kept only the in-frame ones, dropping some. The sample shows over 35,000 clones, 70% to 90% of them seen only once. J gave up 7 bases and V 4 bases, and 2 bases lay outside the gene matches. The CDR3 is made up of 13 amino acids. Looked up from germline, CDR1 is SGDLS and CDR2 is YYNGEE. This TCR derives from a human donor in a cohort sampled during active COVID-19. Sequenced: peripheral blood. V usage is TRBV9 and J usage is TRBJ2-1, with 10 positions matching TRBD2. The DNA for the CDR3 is TGTGCCAGCAGCTTAGCGGGAGGAAATGAGCAGTTCTTC. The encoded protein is CASSLAGGNEQFF.